Listed below are T cell receptor beta chains from one sample, sequenced in a study of T cells in Graves' hyperthyroidism and ophthalmopathy. TCRdb recomputed calls from the multiplex PCR reads with MiXCR, one row per CDR3 protein. This table has about 380,000 distinct CDR3 sequences, about 18% appearing once. Specimen: blood. The receptors were sampled from a man aged 18 to 30 with Graves' ophthalmopathy. CDR3s include the opening cysteine and the closing phenylalanine or tryptophan. The D gene is left open where the match is weak. The size entry is marked missing in some rows and otherwise reads once, few, many or a size class.

d_call	v_call	j_call	clone_size	cdr3_aa	cdr3_nt
NA	TRBV20-1	TRBJ2-7	NA	CSAGPEWAGAYEQYF	TGCAGTGCTGGCCCTGAGTGGGCAGGGGCCTACGAGCAGTACTTC
TRBD1	TRBV20-1	TRBJ1-6	NA	CSAPGQGIYTLHF	TGCAGTGCACCGGGACAGGGGATTTACACCCTCCACTTT
TRBD2	TRBV6-2/TRBV6-3	TRBJ2-1	NA	CASEDLSSGRNEQFF	TGTGCCAGCGAAGACCTATCTAGCGGGAGAAATGAGCAGTTCTTC
NA	TRBV29-1	TRBJ1-1	NA	CSVYGGLRAEAFF	TGCAGCGTCTACGGGGGTCTCAGGGCTGAAGCTTTCTTT
TRBD1	TRBV5-5	TRBJ1-2	few	CASSPTGVHGYTF	TGTGCCAGCAGCCCTACAGGGGTCCATGGCTACACCTTC
NA	TRBV11-2	TRBJ1-1	many	CASSLARRWRGTEAFF	TGTGCCAGCAGCTTAGCCCGGAGATGGCGAGGCACTGAAGCTTTCTTT
TRBD2	TRBV7-8	TRBJ2-1	NA	CASSLGTSGGANNEQFF	TGTGCCAGCAGCTTAGGGACTAGCGGGGGGGCGAACAATGAGCAGTTCTTC
TRBD1	TRBV7-8	TRBJ2-5	many	CASSPITWDRVLKETQYF	TGTGCCAGCAGCCCCATTACGTGGGACAGGGTTTTGAAGGAGACCCAGTACTTC
NA	TRBV20-1	TRBJ1-6	NA	CSAREILKRDSPLHF	TGCAGTGCTAGAGAGATACTTAAGAGGGATTCACCCCTCCACTTT
TRBD2	TRBV4-1	TRBJ2-3	NA	CASSQDWGLAGGPSTDTQYF	TGCGCCAGCAGCCAAGATTGGGGACTAGCGGGGGGCCCGAGCACAGATACGCAGTATTTT
NA	TRBV7-2	TRBJ2-1	many	CASSLVAPEQFF	TGTGCCAGCAGCTTAGTGGCCCCTGAGCAGTTCTTC
NA	TRBV7-2	TRBJ2-6	NA	CASSLDYRPRSGANVLTF	TGTGCCAGCAGCTTAGATTATCGACCGCGCTCTGGGGCCAACGTCCTGACTTTC
NA	TRBV5-1	TRBJ2-1	many	CASSLDFGGSSYNEQFF	TGCGCCAGCAGCTTGGACTTCGGGGGTAGCTCCTACAATGAGCAGTTCTTC
NA	TRBV12-3/TRBV12-4	TRBJ2-3	many	CASNALEGAGTDTQYF	TGTGCCAGCAACGCCCTGGAGGGCGCCGGCACAGATACGCAGTATTTT
NA	TRBV12-3/TRBV12-4	TRBJ1-5	many	CASTKRGTNQPQHF	TGTGCCAGCACCAAAAGGGGCACCAATCAGCCCCAGCATTTT
TRBD2	TRBV5-1	TRBJ2-7	NA	CASSRTSGGAPYEQYF	TGCGCCAGCAGTCGCACTAGCGGGGGGGCCCCCTACGAGCAGTACTTC
NA	TRBV4-1	TRBJ1-1	NA	CASSQERGVGTEAFF	TGCGCCAGCAGCCAAGAGAGAGGGGTAGGCACTGAAGCTTTCTTT
NA	TRBV5-1	TRBJ2-3	few	CASMKGEASTDTQYF	TGCGCCAGCATGAAGGGGGAAGCAAGCACAGATACGCAGTATTTT
NA	TRBV18	TRBJ2-6	NA	CASSPPGSGANVLTF	TGTGCCAGCTCACCACCCGGCTCTGGGGCCAACGTCCTGACTTTC
NA	TRBV6-2/TRBV6-3	TRBJ1-2	NA	CASSDNPYGYTF	TGTGCCAGCAGTGACAACCCCTATGGCTACACCTTC
NA	TRBV5-5	TRBJ2-7	many	CASRQGYSHEQYF	TGTGCCAGCAGACAGGGATATTCCCACGAGCAGTACTTC
NA	TRBV6-6	TRBJ2-7	many	CASSYSRGYEQYF	TGTGCCAGCAGTTACAGTAGGGGCTACGAGCAGTACTTC
TRBD1	TRBV10-3	TRBJ2-5	NA	CATSDTQGFEAQYF	TGTGCCACCAGTGACACACAGGGGTTTGAGGCCCAGTACTTC